This is a list of T cell receptor beta chains from one sample in a study of OX40 agonist ivuxolimab in advanced cancers. The table came from immunoSEQ multiplex PCR; TCRdb's copy has only in-frame clones and leaves some out. The sample records roughly 98,000 clones, about four fifths being singletons. The sample was CD4+ or CD8+ T cells sorted from blood, taken in a trial of the OX40 agonist ivuxolimab. These receptor sequences come from an adult with an advanced solid tumor such as melanoma, head and neck, liver or kidney cancer. CDR3s include the opening cysteine and the closing phenylalanine or tryptophan. The D gene is left open where the match is weak. Clone size, where shown, is once, few, many, or a class for clones that have expanded.

j_gene,v_gene,abundance,d_gene,CDR3aa,CDR3nt
TRBJ2-1,TRBV9,-,TRBD2,CASSVGVAGNNEQFF,TGTGCCAGCAGCGTTGGGGTAGCGGGGAATAATGAGCAGTTCTTC
TRBJ2-7,TRBV28,-,-,CASSFTGDHYEQYF,TGTGCCAGCAGTTTTACCGGGGATCACTACGAGCAGTACTTC
TRBJ1-1,TRBV27,-,-,CASSFRRGAGTEAFF,TGTGCCAGCAGTTTTAGGCGGGGCGCGGGCACTGAAGCTTTCTTT
TRBJ2-2,TRBV28,once,-,CASRGSGANTGELFF,TGTGCCAGCAGGGGGTCGGGGGCCAACACCGGGGAGCTGTTTTTT
TRBJ1-2,TRBV4-1,-,-,CASSQFGLTRDRPGGF,TGCGCCAGCAGCCAATTTGGTTTGACCCGGGACCGCCCGGGGGGCTTC
TRBJ1-2,TRBV28,-,TRBD1,CASSPDRGPGYGYTF,TGTGCCAGCAGTCCCGACAGGGGGCCAGGCTATGGCTACACCTTC
TRBJ2-3,TRBV28,few,-,CASSFRRNTQYF,TGTGCCAGCAGTTTTAGGCGAAATACGCAGTATTTT
TRBJ2-4,TRBV7-2,-,TRBD1,CASSLRGRDFQYF,TGTGCCAGCAGCTTAAGGGGGCGAGATTTTCAGTACTTC
TRBJ2-7,TRBV7-2,-,TRBD2,CASSSRGSGVAYEQYF,TGTGCCAGCAGCTCCCGGGGTAGCGGGGTAGCCTACGAGCAGTACTTC
TRBJ1-1,TRBV19,once,-,CASSILGLNTEAFF,TGTGCCAGTAGTATCCTCGGGCTGAACACTGAAGCTTTCTTT
TRBJ2-4,TRBV2,-,TRBD1,CASQGDGKNIQYF,TGTGCCAGCCAGGGGGACGGCAAAAACATTCAGTACTTC
TRBJ2-1,TRBV14,-,TRBD2,CASSQVPPGLAGGPDLNEQFF,TGTGCCAGCAGCCAAGTACCTCCAGGACTAGCGGGAGGGCCCGACCTCAATGAGCAGTTCTTC